The clone carrying this TCR beta chain was recorded a few times. The antigen is unknown. This specimen comes from a study of metastatic and nonmetastatic thyroid tumors. The germline V and J ends were trimmed by 1 base and 10 bases, with 16 bases remaining between them. Germline CDR1 reads MNHNS; CDR2 reads SASEGT. This CDR3 contains 14 residues. Study-level points and caveats: When malignant thyroid tumors were compared with benign nodules, TCR beta diversity was reportedly significantly higher in the malignant tumors. This held in both blood and tumor samples.

Original analysis: The study took CDR3 differences across clinicopathological groups and made a distant-metastasis classifier for papillary thyroid cancer from them. TCRdb reassembled clones from the PCR reads with MiXCR. TCRdb, not the original authors, processed these V and J calls. The sample has tens of thousands of clones, around 20% seen once; the top ten hold around 19%. Thyroid surgery was preceded by no treatment in any patient. Material for sequencing was blood. This sequence joins TRBV6-1 and TRBJ1-2; weak D call: TRBD1 (6 bases). The clonotype originates from a female donor with papillary thyroid cancer or a benign thyroid nodule (not recorded which). Some clones in this sample may be carry-over from other donors' samples. The CDR3 nucleotides read TGTGCCAGCAGTGAAGGGACAGCGGACTATTTCTACACCTTC. It yields the protein CASSEGTADYFYTF.